This entry describes one TCR beta chain. Antigen unknown. This entry is derived from a study of PD-1 blockade in classical Hodgkin lymphoma. Patients all relapsed after autologous stem cell transplantation, and there was variation in brentuximab vedotin exposure. The data were produced by immunoSEQ multiplex PCR, yet TCRdb's version contains in-frame clones alone and is incomplete. The sample consists of tens of thousands of clones, about nine tenths of them appearing once. This CDR3 contains 12 residues. The V and J ends lost 8 bases and 8 bases respectively, with 18 bases between them. Germline values: CDR1 GTSNPN, CDR2 SVGIG (reference sequence). Study-wide results and limits: CD4+ but not CD8+ TCR diversity rose significantly by C4D1.

The material was peripheral blood mononuclear cells (PBMCs), obtained at baseline. This TCR was recovered from a human donor with classical Hodgkin lymphoma. The J gene is TRBJ1-1, the V gene TRBV30, with a possible D match to TRBD1 (5 bases). The chain's CDR3 is CAGALGIREAFF. DNA for the CDR3: TGTGCCGGGGCATTGGGAATCAGAGAAGCTTTCTTT.